These 22 T cell receptor beta chains were all obtained from the same sample, sequenced in a study of CD8+ T cells in alopecia areata. A panel of CD4, CD8alpha, NKG2D, NKG2ACE and other markers served to sort pooled cutaneous lymph node cells. RNA extraction and reverse transcription yielded cDNA as sequencing template. TCRdb's table, derived via immunoSEQ multiplex PCR, lists solely in-frame clones and lacks some. Recorded here are about 270,000 clones, with no singletons, and the ten leading clones hold about 1.2%. Input material: CD4+ T cells sorted from a lymph node. The source of these receptors is a C3H/HeJ mouse with alopecia areata. The strain's MHC haplotype is H2-k.

In its sample, this clone was seen many times. The listed genes are named as in mouse. This chain's CDR3 is CASSFQPNSDYTF. The sequenced part of the CDR3 DNA is TGTGCCAGCTCATTTCAGCCAAACTCC. The chain has TRBV12-1 and TRBJ1-2; D is unresolved. The read ends 4 residues shy of where the CDR3 ends; the end is completed using the germline J gene. Between the trimmed V and J ends, which lost 4 bases and 0 bases, there was a span of 8 bases. There are 13 residues in the CDR3. Per germline, CDR1 SGHSN and CDR2 HYEKVE.

In its sample, this clone was seen a few times. Gene labels here are mouse ones. The read ends 4 residues before the CDR3 terminus; that terminus is restored from the germline J gene. J is TRBJ2-1 and V is TRBV13-2; 7 bases are a match to TRBD2. The germline gives CDR1 NNHNN, CDR2 SYGAGS (reference sequence). The V and J ends lost 3 bases and 1 base, in that order; junction bases with no gene match: 4. This CDR3 contains 15 residues. The sequenced CDR3 bases are TGTGCCAGCGGTGCGACTGGGATAAACTATGCT. It codes for CASGATGINYA. In full, the CDR3 reads CASGATGINYAEQFF.

A remark on this clone: Gene names and germline match the mouse. The read ends 4 residues before the CDR3 terminus; that terminus is restored from the germline J gene. J is TRBJ2-5 and V is TRBV19; 10 nucleotides line up with TRBD2. The CDR3 runs 13 residues. The V and J ends lost 6 bases and 3 bases, in that order; junction bases with no gene match: 1. Germline V gives CDR1 FNHDT, CDR2 SITEND (reference sequence). The CDR3 sequence is CASKLGGQDTQYF. The DNA read from the CDR3 is TGTGCCAGCAAACTGGGGGGGCAAGAC.

On this clone itself: The germline and genes are mouse ones. Read data end 3 residues before the CDR3 end; the end is taken from the germline J gene. The rearrangement uses TRBV13-2 and TRBJ1-6; 8 bases line up with TRBD1. TRBJ1-6 carries the ORF label, with uncertain function. CDR3 length: 15 residues. The J segment lost 8 bases and the V segment lost 0 bases, leaving 4 bases of the junction unmatched. Germline-derived CDR1 and CDR2 are NNHNN and SYGAGS (reference sequence). The CDR3 is CASGDAGQGDSPLYF. CDR3 DNA, as far as it was read: TGTGCCAGCGGTGATGCTGGACAGGGAGATTCGCCC.

A note on this clone: Any gene name here is a mouse gene name. The read terminates 4 residues ahead of where the CDR3 ends, so the germline J gene completes it. The chain is built from TRBV14 and TRBJ2-7, with 8 bases that match TRBD1. This CDR3 is 12 amino acids long. The V gene's germline CDR1 is SGHDT and CDR2 FRDEAV. V dropped 5 bases and J dropped 2; count of bases not matched to a gene: 0. CDR3 sequence: CASRQGAYEQYF. CDR3 DNA (partial): TGTGCCAGCAGACAGGGGGCCTAT.

Regarding this clone: Mouse names are used for the genes. Read data end 4 residues before the CDR3 end; the end is taken from the germline J gene. This chain joins TRBV1 and TRBJ2-2, with 9 bases matching TRBD1. Per germline, CDR1 NSQYPW and CDR2 LRSPGD (reference sequence). The CDR3 length is 14 residues. Unmatched junction bases numbered 5, after V lost 6 bases and J lost 6 bases. CDR3 DNA (partial): TGCACCTGCAGCCGGGACAGGGTATCCGGG. It encodes CTCSRDRVSG. The entire CDR3 reads CTCSRDRVSGQLYF.

As regards this clone: Gene names are the mouse ones. The read gets to within 4 residues of the CDR3 end, and the germline J gene fills in the rest. The rearrangement uses TRBV19 and TRBJ2-2; the match to TRBD1 covers 12 bases. The CDR3 totals 15 residues. Germline trimming cut 5 bases from V and 4 bases from J; bases unmatched to any gene: 3. Germline V CDR1 and CDR2: FNHDT, SITEND (reference sequence). CDR3 DNA, as far as it was read: TGTGCCAGCAGCCGGGACAGGGGGCCCACCGGG. It yields the protein CASSRDRGPTG. The complete CDR3 sequence is CASSRDRGPTGQLYF.

This clone was found a few times. All gene names here are mouse names. The read comes to an end 4 residues before the CDR3 does, leaving the germline J gene to fill in the end. This CDR3 is also generated by other DNA sequences in the sample. The rearrangement joins TRBV13-2 to TRBJ2-5; either TRBD1 or TRBD2 may supply D (5 bases each). Germline CDR1 reads NNHNN; CDR2 reads SYGAGS (reference sequence). The CDR3 loop spans 13 amino acids. The CDR3 bases that were read are TGTGCCAGCGGTGGGGGGACGGAAGAC. This sequence encodes CASGGGTED. The full CDR3 reads CASGGGTEDTQYF.

A word on this clone: Gene names denote mouse genes. Read sequence stops 4 residues before the CDR3 end, and the germline J gene provides the missing end. The V call is TRBV19, the J call TRBJ1-1, with TRBD1 identical over 12 bases. Per germline, CDR1 FNHDT and CDR2 SITEND (reference sequence). This CDR3 contains 16 residues. CDR3 loop: CASSIVPGQGAREVFF. The covered CDR3 bases are TGTGCCAGCAGTATAGTCCCGGGACAGGGGGCGCGA.

For this clone: Gene names and germline refer to mouse. The missing CDR3 end, 4 residues past where the read stops, is filled in from the germline J gene. This specimen includes other DNA sequences encoding the same CDR3. The rearrangement links TRBV1 to TRBJ2-4; 9 nucleotides line up with TRBD2. This CDR3 has 15 amino acids. Per the germline V gene, CDR1 is NSQYPW and CDR2 is LRSPGD (reference sequence). The trim removed 0 bases at V and 2 bases at J, leaving 0 bases unmatched. The DNA read from the CDR3 is TGCACCTGCAGTGCAGATGGGGGGGCTCAAAAC. This translates into CTCSADGGAQN. The entire CDR3 protein is CTCSADGGAQNTLYF.

In this sample, this clone turned up a few times. The gene names here belong to mouse. Sequencing ends 4 residues short of the CDR3 end; the germline J gene provides the rest. The chain carries TRBV5 and TRBJ2-3; the match to TRBD2 covers 8 bases. The CDR3 covers 15 residues. Germline-derived CDR1 and CDR2 are LGHNA and YNLKQL (reference sequence). Losses at the gene ends were 1 base for V and 4 bases for J; bases not matched to a gene: 4. The sequenced CDR3 bases are TGTGCCAGCAGCCAAGTCCTGGGGGGTTCAGAA. Translation: CASSQVLGGSE. In full, the CDR3 is CASSQVLGGSETLYF.

This clone occurred a few times. Each gene name is a mouse one. The CDR3 goes on 4 residues after the read ends, and that part is filled in from the germline J gene. Other DNA variants within this sample encode the same CDR3. The genes are TRBV5 and TRBJ2-3, with D perhaps matching TRBD2 (7 bases). This CDR3 spans 16 amino acids. Germline V gene lookup returns CDR1 LGHNA and CDR2 YNLKQL (reference sequence). Trimming cost V 1 base and J 1 base, with 12 bases left between them. The covered CDR3 bases are TGTGCCAGCAGCCAAGTCGGGGGGCGCGGTGCAGAA. Encoded protein: CASSQVGGRGAE. The CDR3 in full is CASSQVGGRGAETLYF.

There are a few counts of this clone. Gene names denote mouse genes. The CDR3 end lies 4 residues beyond the end of the read and is filled in from the germline J gene. The sample carries other DNA sequences with the same CDR3. This rearrangement joins TRBV31 to TRBJ2-2, with a weak D call TRBD1 (6 bases). The CDR3 spans 15 residues. Germline loops: CDR1 GKSSPN, CDR2 SITVG. V lost 0 bases, J lost 0 bases, and 8 bases lay in between. This CDR3 is CAWSLDSANTGQLYF. The sequenced CDR3 bases are TGTGCCTGGAGTCTGGACAGCGCAAACACCGGG.

About this clone itself: Each gene name is a mouse one. Read data end 4 residues before the CDR3 end; the end is taken from the germline J gene. The chain uses TRBV19 and TRBJ2-7, with 11 positions matching TRBD1. V trimming: 6 bases; J trimming: 3 bases; junction bases outside the gene matches: 2. CDR1 and CDR2 from the germline V gene are FNHDT and SITEND (reference sequence). The CDR3 consists of 13 residues. CDR3 sequence reads: CASKGTGGYEQYF. The sequenced part of the CDR3 DNA is TGTGCCAGCAAGGGGACAGGGGGCTAT.

Concerning this clone: Gene names refer to mouse genes. Read coverage stops 4 residues before the CDR3 terminus; the germline J gene supplies the remainder. The V call is TRBV13-3, the J call TRBJ2-1, with 9 positions matching TRBD2. Trimming at V came to 6 bases and at J to 4 bases, leaving 2 bases not matched to a gene. CDR3 length: 13 residues. Germline V gene sequence: CDR1 NNHDY, CDR2 SYVADS. The part of the CDR3 DNA that was read is TGTGCCAGCACTGGGGGGGGTTATGCT. It encodes CASTGGGYA. The CDR3, in full, reads CASTGGGYAEQFF.

This clone was observed a handful of times. Gene and germline names: mouse. The read is 4 residues too short to cover the CDR3 end, so that end is filled in from the germline J gene. The chain joins TRBV1 to TRBJ2-3, with TRBD2 matching 10 bases. Trimming removed 7 bases from V and 2 bases from J; junction bases left unmatched: 6. The CDR3 runs 15 residues. From germline, CDR1 is NSQYPW and CDR2 LRSPGD (reference sequence). CDR3 DNA, as far as it was read: TGCACCTGCACTAACTGGGGGGGGGATGCAGAA. Amino acid sequence: CTCTNWGGDAE. In full, the CDR3 reads CTCTNWGGDAETLYF.

This clone was seen more than once but under ten times. Gene labels here are mouse ones. CDR3 loop: CASSALDSANSDYTF. The DNA read from the CDR3 is TGTGCCAGCAGTGCTCTCGACAGTGCAAACTCC. J is TRBJ1-2 and V is TRBV13-1; TRBD1 might be the D (5 bases). The read comes to an end 4 residues before the CDR3 does, leaving the germline J gene to fill in the end. This CDR3 contains 15 residues. The germline V and J ends were trimmed by 3 bases and 0 bases, with 12 bases remaining between them. The germline CDR1 and CDR2 sequences are NSHNY and SYGAGN.

In its sample, this clone was seen a few times. The germline and genes are mouse ones. Read coverage stops 4 residues before the CDR3 terminus; the germline J gene supplies the remainder. Additional DNA sequences in this sample encode the identical CDR3. This chain uses TRBV31 with TRBJ2-1, with 7 nucleotides matching TRBD1. This CDR3 spans 14 amino acids. The trim removed 0 bases at V and 3 bases at J, leaving 2 bases unmatched. Germline V gene lookup returns CDR1 GKSSPN and CDR2 SITVG. The CDR3 DNA, read in part, is TGTGCCTGGAGTCTCGCAGGGGGCTATGCT. It encodes CAWSLAGGYA. Given in full, the CDR3 is CAWSLAGGYAEQFF.

A remark on this clone: The listed genes are named as in mouse. The read terminates 4 residues before the CDR3 end, so the remaining end is supplied by the germline J gene. The sample contains more than one DNA sequence encoding this CDR3. The V gene is TRBV17, the J gene TRBJ1-1; the D gene is possibly TRBD1 (6 bases). V lost 3 bases and J 0 bases, leaving 8 bases between the germline ends. Germline V lookup: CDR1 MNHDT, CDR2 YYDKIL. The CDR3 is 14 amino acids. The CDR3 region is CASSRGTTNTEVFF. The sequenced part of the CDR3 DNA is TGTGCTAGCAGTAGGGGGACAACAAACACA. Full variable domain (remainder filled in from reference TRBV17 and TRBJ1-1): DTTVKQNPRYKLARVGKPVNLICSQTMNHDTMYWYQKKPNQAPKLLLFYYDKILNREADTFEKFQSSRPNNSFCSLYIGSAGLEYSAMYLCASSRGTTNTEVFFGKGTRLTVV.

Only a few counts were recorded for this clone. Any gene name here is a mouse gene name. With the read ending 3 residues before the CDR3 end, the germline J gene is used to fill in that end. The sample carries other DNA sequences with the same CDR3. This chain uses TRBV19 with TRBJ1-6; 8 bases line up with TRBD1. TRBJ1-6 is filed as an ORF, its function uncertain. CDR1 is FNHDT and CDR2 is SITEND in the germline V gene (reference sequence). The length of the CDR3 is 15 residues. The V segment lost 2 bases and the J segment 7 bases; nucleotides outside the gene matches: 5. Here the CDR3 reads CASSIDRGRNSPLYF. The part of the CDR3 DNA that was read is TGTGCCAGCAGTATCGACAGGGGTCGGAATTCGCCC.

In the case of this clone: All gene names here are mouse names. The read ends 4 residues shy of where the CDR3 ends; the end is completed using the germline J gene. The chain employs TRBV13-2 and TRBJ2-5; 9 bases match TRBD1. This CDR3 spans 14 amino acids. Germline assignment: CDR1 NNHNN and CDR2 SYGAGS (reference sequence). CDR3 protein: CASGDVQGADTQYF. The covered CDR3 bases are TGTGCCAGCGGTGATGTACAGGGGGCGGAC.

As to this clone: Genes and germline come from the mouse. The DNA ends 4 residues before the CDR3 does, and the rest of the CDR3 is filled in from the germline J gene. J is TRBJ2-1 and V is TRBV19; 8 positions agree with TRBD1. The V gene's germline CDR1 is FNHDT and CDR2 SITEND (reference sequence). V gave up 2 bases and J gave up 4 bases; unmatched junction bases: 5. The CDR3 loop spans 15 amino acids. The CDR3 protein is CASSIFRDRYAEQFF. CDR3 DNA, as far as it was read: TGTGCCAGCAGTATTTTCCGGGACAGGTATGCT.